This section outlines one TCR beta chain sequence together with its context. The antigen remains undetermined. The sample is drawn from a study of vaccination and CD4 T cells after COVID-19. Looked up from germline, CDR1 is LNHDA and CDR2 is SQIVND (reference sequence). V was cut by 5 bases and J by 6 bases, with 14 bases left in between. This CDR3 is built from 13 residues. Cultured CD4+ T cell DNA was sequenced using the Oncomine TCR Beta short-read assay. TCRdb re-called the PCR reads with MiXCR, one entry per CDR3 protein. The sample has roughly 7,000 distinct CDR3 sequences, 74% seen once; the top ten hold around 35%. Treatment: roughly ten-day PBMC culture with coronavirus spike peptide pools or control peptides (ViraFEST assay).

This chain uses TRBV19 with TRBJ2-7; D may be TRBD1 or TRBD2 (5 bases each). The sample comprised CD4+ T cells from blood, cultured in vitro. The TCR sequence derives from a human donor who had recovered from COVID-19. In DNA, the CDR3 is TGTGCCAGTAGTTCCGGGACCCCGGGCGAGCAGTACTTC. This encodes CASSSGTPGEQYF.